This T cell receptor beta chain was profiled in a study of blood T cell repertoires in COVID-19. As for the study in general: Some COVID-19 samples were acute and others convalescent; all came from the United States, Italy and Spain. In each case, the material was cDNA or gDNA derived from T cells, B-cell-depleted T cells, or PBMCs.

Original handling: The authors estimated nucleated cell counts from reference gene primer amplification. The repertoire was sequenced with immunoSEQ multiplex PCR; TCRdb's copy has only in-frame clones and lacks some. V, J and clone size derive from that table, while D and trimming were established from the DNA sequence. This sample has around 140,000 clones, with around 90% found just once. CDR3 length equals 13 residues. Germline CDR1 SGHRS, CDR2 YFSETQ. V shed 4 bases and J shed 4 bases, with 11 bases lying between them. Sequenced input: peripheral blood. The source is a woman aged 60-70 years with acute or convalescent COVID-19. The V gene is TRBV5-1, the J gene TRBJ2-5; TRBD2 might be the D (6 bases). Written as DNA, the CDR3 is TGCGCCAGCAGCGCGACTAGTTTAGAGACCCAGTACTTC. It translates to CASSATSLETQYF.